The clone carrying this TCR beta chain came up once. Its antigen is still unknown. The data were obtained in a study of cytomegalovirus exposure and HLA in healthy donors. Across the whole study: There were over 350 genotyped donors. Of these, 81% fell in the genetic ancestry cluster associated with self-reported Caucasian donors. General observations from the study: It was confirmed in vitro that a few of the CMV-associated chains were specific for CMV antigens. With high specificity and sensitivity, the classifier reportedly diagnosed cytomegalovirus status. Cytomegalovirus association was listed for roughly 160 TCR beta chains.

Primers included in the PCR were 60 Vbeta and 13 Jbeta primers. TCRdb's table, derived via immunoSEQ multiplex PCR, lists solely in-frame clones and lacks some. The profile shows some 190,000 clones, 81% of them singletons. Germline CDR1 reads MNHEY; CDR2 reads SVGAGI. V lost 6 bases to trimming and J lost 6 bases, with 17 bases between them. This CDR3 is 15 amino acids long. This receptor was taken from a man aged 35 to 55 in good health and CMV-seropositive. The gene calls are TRBV6-5 and TRBJ1-4; perhaps TRBD1 as D (5 bases). The sequenced sample was PBMCs. Here the CDR3 DNA reads TGTGCCAGCAGCCCCCAAAGACAGCCTTATGAAAAACTGTTTTTT. Amino acids: CASSPQRQPYEKLFF.